This T cell receptor beta chain is drawn from a study of blood T cell repertoires in COVID-19. In the study's own analysis: Reference gene primer amplification yielded estimated nucleated cell counts. Clones were read by immunoSEQ multiplex PCR, and TCRdb kept only the in-frame ones, dropping some. The D gene and trimming were derived from the DNA, and the V and J assignments and clone size from that table. Among approximately 170,000 clones, roughly 85% were seen once, and the ten largest hold around 20%. Individuals drawn from around 25 US areas were about 18 to 95 years old. Participant-reported clinical history was the basis for cohort assignment. Germline CDR1 is MNHEY and CDR2 is SVGAGI. CDR3 length equals 15 residues. The V segment lost 8 bases and the J segment 8 bases; nucleotides outside the gene matches: 12.

The sequenced sample consisted of PBMCs or T cells enriched from blood (not recorded which). The sequence came from a woman aged 70-85 years in a cohort exposed to, infected with or recovered from COVID-19 (not recorded which). The V and J genes are TRBV6-5 and TRBJ1-6, with 7 bases identical to TRBD1. In nucleotides, the CDR3 is TGTGCCAGCTCAGAAGTAGGGGGCGAGGATTCACCCCTCCACTTT. This gives the protein CASSEVGGEDSPLHF.